The 21 T cell receptor beta chains listed next were all sequenced from one sample in a study of OX40 agonist ivuxolimab in advanced cancers. Assay used: immunoSEQ multiplex PCR; TCRdb lists only in-frame clones, some missing. The sample lists tens of thousands of clones, around 81% occurring once. The material was CD4+ or CD8+ T cells sorted from blood, obtained in a trial of the OX40 agonist ivuxolimab. These receptors all come from an adult with an advanced solid tumor such as melanoma, head and neck, liver or kidney cancer.

This chain uses TRBV6-1 with TRBJ2-7; 11 positions agree with TRBD2. The V gene end was trimmed by 1 base and the J gene end by 2 bases; junction bases not matched to a gene: 7. The CDR3 has 17 residues. Germline V gene sequence: CDR1 MNHNS, CDR2 SASEGT. CDR3 coding DNA: TGTGCCAGCAGTGAAGGTTGGCTAGCGGGAGGTACCTACGAGCAGTACTTC. Residues: CASSEGWLAGGTYEQYF.

Note on this clone: One end of the junction varies from germline; a read error may be responsible. Additional DNA sequences in this sample encode the identical CDR3. This chain links TRBV2 with TRBJ1-2, with D uncertain. CDR3 length equals 12 residues. The germline gives CDR1 SNHLY, CDR2 FYNNEI. This chain's CDR3 is CASSRINYGYTF. DNA for the CDR3: TGTGCCAGCAGTCGGATAAACTACGGCTACACCTTC.

The chain has TRBV7-2 and TRBJ1-6; 9 nucleotides agree with TRBD1. The CDR3 is made up of 18 amino acids. Germline CDR1 and CDR2: SGHTA and FQGNSA. V trimming: 4 bases; J trimming: 0 bases; junction bases outside the gene matches: 7. CDR3 sequence reads: CASSWTGALSSYNSPLHF. The CDR3 DNA reads TGTGCCAGCAGCTGGACAGGGGCCTTAAGCTCCTATAATTCACCCCTCCACTTT.

The chain combines TRBV9 with TRBJ2-5; D unresolved. V was pared by 3 bases and J by 5 bases, with 14 bases between. Germline CDR1 and CDR2: SGDLS and YYNGEE. The CDR3 spans 14 residues. CDR3 region: CASSAGRARETQYF. The CDR3 nucleotides are TGTGCCAGCAGCGCCGGAAGGGCCCGGGAGACCCAGTACTTC. The whole variable domain, remainder taken from reference TRBV9 and TRBJ2-5, is DSGVTQTPKHLITATGQRVTLRCSPRSGDLSVYWYQQSLDQGLQFLIQYYNGEERAKGNILERFSAQQFPDLHSELNLSSLELGDSALYFCASSAGRARETQYFGPGTRLLVL.

This clone occurred a few times. The chain is built from TRBV18 and TRBJ2-1, with D unresolved. CDR3 size: 15 residues. Deletions cut 2 bases from V and 4 bases from J, with 12 bases between. Germline V CDR1 and CDR2: KGHSH, LQKENI. The CDR3: CASSPVGYGYNEQFF. Here the CDR3 DNA reads TGTGCCAGCTCACCAGTGGGATATGGTTACAATGAGCAGTTCTTC.

J is TRBJ2-1 and V is TRBV7-2, with 9 bases identical to TRBD1. The CDR3 runs 16 residues. Trimming at V came to 6 bases and at J to 7 bases, leaving 13 bases not matched to a gene. Germline lookup yields CDR1 SGHTA and CDR2 FQGNSA. CDR3 loop: CASRQIVGQGINEQFF. The CDR3 bases are TGTGCCAGCAGGCAGATAGTCGGACAGGGGATAAATGAGCAGTTCTTC.

The J gene is TRBJ1-5, the V gene TRBV6-5; TRBD1 matches 11 bases. Germline V lookup: CDR1 MNHEY, CDR2 SVGAGI. V trimming: 6 bases; J trimming: 9 bases; junction bases outside the gene matches: 7. There are 14 residues in the CDR3. The CDR3 reads CASRAGTGGRPQHF. In DNA form, the CDR3 reads TGTGCCAGCAGGGCCGGGACAGGGGGACGGCCCCAGCATTTT.

This chain connects TRBV7-2 to TRBJ1-2; possible D gene TRBD1, 5 bases. Germline CDR1 reads SGHTA; CDR2 reads FQGNSA. The V end lost 5 bases, the J end lost 1 base, and 8 bases lay between the germline ends. This CDR3 has 13 amino acids. The CDR3 spells CASSPRDNYGYTF. CDR3 DNA: TGTGCCAGCAGCCCCAGGGATAACTATGGCTACACCTTC.

The chain carries TRBV6-5 and TRBJ1-2, with 8 bases lining up with TRBD1. With V trimmed by 7 bases and J by 8 bases, 6 bases remained unmatched. The CDR3 totals 12 residues. Germline V lookup: CDR1 MNHEY, CDR2 SVGAGI. The CDR3 sequence: CASTQGAGGYTF. DNA for the CDR3: TGTGCCAGCACCCAGGGGGCAGGAGGCTACACCTTC.

The V gene is TRBV11-3, the J gene TRBJ2-1, with 11 bases lining up with TRBD1. V gave up 5 bases and J gave up 6 bases; unmatched junction bases: 9. Germline loops: CDR1 SGHNT, CDR2 YENEEA. This CDR3 comprises 16 residues. CDR3 sequence reads: CASSPQPGQGVNEQFF. As DNA, the CDR3 is TGTGCCAGCAGCCCCCAACCGGGACAGGGGGTCAATGAGCAGTTCTTC.

This chain uses TRBV28 with TRBJ1-2; 9 bases line up with TRBD1. The CDR3 sequence is 14 residues long. The germline CDR1 and CDR2 sequences are MDHEN and SYDVKM. J lost 6 bases, V lost 5 bases, and 7 bases had no gene match. CDR3 region: CASSANRGLNGYTF. CDR3 bases: TGTGCCAGCAGTGCAAACAGGGGGCTTAATGGCTACACCTTC.

The J gene is TRBJ1-1, the V gene TRBV10-2; the D gene is possibly TRBD1 (5 bases). V gave up 2 bases and J gave up 3 bases, with 13 bases separating them. Germline values: CDR1 WSHSY, CDR2 SAAADI. The CDR3 spans 15 residues. This CDR3 reads CASSEPTGGYTEAFF. The CDR3 nucleotides read TGCGCCAGCAGTGAGCCCACGGGGGGGTACACTGAAGCTTTCTTT.

The gene calls are TRBV28 and TRBJ1-1; unclear D gene. V lost 7 bases and J lost 8, with 32 bases in between. The CDR3 is made up of 18 amino acids. The germline CDR1 and CDR2 sequences are MDHEN and SYDVKM. The CDR3 region is CASIRKMIYAQDKLEAFF. The CDR3 coding sequence is TGTGCCAGCATCCGTAAGATGATATACGCCCAGGATAAGCTAGAAGCTTTCTTT.

This clone came up once. V usage is TRBV6-6 and J usage is TRBJ2-7; D not resolved. Between the trimmed V and J ends, which lost 8 bases and 4 bases, there was a span of 6 bases. Germline V gene sequence: CDR1 MNHNY, CDR2 SVGAGI (reference sequence). This CDR3 is 10 amino acids long. Written as DNA, the CDR3 is TGTGCCAGCTTAGGTTACGAGCAGTACTTC. It specifies CASLGYEQYF.

The count of this clone is one. The rearrangement links TRBV19 to TRBJ2-1; no definite D call. The CDR3 is made up of 11 amino acids. CDR1 and CDR2 (germline): LNHDA, SQIVND (reference sequence). With 1 base removed from V and 8 bases from J, the gap between germline ends came to 3 bases. CDR3 in amino acids: CASSIGDEQFF. CDR3 DNA: TGTGCCAGTAGTATAGGCGATGAGCAGTTCTTC.

The CDR3 sequence: CASSYSGYGGANVLTF. The CDR3 bases are TGTGCCAGCAGTTACTCAGGGTATGGTGGGGCCAACGTCCTGACTTTC. The chain is built from TRBV6-5 and TRBJ2-6; D is ambiguous. The CDR3 consists of 16 residues. Germline values: CDR1 MNHEY, CDR2 SVGAGI. Between the trimmed V and J ends, which lost 0 bases and 3 bases, there was a span of 9 bases.

J is TRBJ1-1 and V is TRBV6-5; 7 nucleotides match TRBD1. This CDR3 has 15 amino acids. V shed 4 bases and J 3 bases; nucleotides not matched to a gene: 8. Germline V gene lookup returns CDR1 MNHEY and CDR2 SVGAGI. The CDR3 spells CASSLWDRGDTEAFF. CDR3 nucleotides: TGTGCCAGCAGTTTGTGGGACAGAGGGGACACTGAAGCTTTCTTT.

The chain carries TRBV6-5 and TRBJ1-4; 8 nucleotides match TRBD1. The V gene end was trimmed by 2 bases and the J gene end by 5 bases; junction bases not matched to a gene: 1. The CDR3 length is 14 residues. Germline CDR1 is MNHEY and CDR2 is SVGAGI. The CDR3 DNA follows: TGTGCCAGCAGTTACAACAGGGGGAATGAAAAACTGTTTTTT. Translation gives CASSYNRGNEKLFF.

V and J are TRBV10-3 and TRBJ2-1; 7 bases fit TRBD2. The V and J ends lost 4 bases and 12 bases, in that order; junction bases with no gene match: 15. The CDR3 consists of 15 residues. CDR1 and CDR2 from the germline V gene are ENHRY and SYGVKD. The chain's CDR3 is CAISAQVTSPVGQFF. CDR3 coding DNA: TGTGCCATCAGTGCGCAAGTGACTAGCCCGGTTGGGCAGTTCTTC.

This chain joins TRBV25-1 and TRBJ1-2; D possibly corresponds to TRBD1 (6 bases). With 4 bases removed from V and 5 bases from J, the gap between germline ends came to 14 bases. Germline V gives CDR1 MGHDK, CDR2 SYGVNS. The CDR3 runs to 14 residues. CDR3 in DNA: TGTGCCAGCAGTGGCCGAGACAGGACGTATGGCTACACCTTC. Encoded protein: CASSGRDRTYGYTF.

The J gene is TRBJ1-2, the V gene TRBV5-5, with TRBD1 matching over 8 bases. The junction had 10 bases not matched to a gene; V was cut back by 2 bases and J by 4 bases. Germline loops: CDR1 SGHKS, CDR2 YYEKEE (reference sequence). This CDR3 comprises 16 residues. Here the CDR3 reads CASSLASGTGSYGYTF. Written as DNA, the CDR3 is TGTGCCAGCAGCTTAGCTTCCGGGACAGGAAGCTATGGCTACACCTTC. The full variable domain, with the rest looked up from reference TRBV5-5 and TRBJ1-2, is DAGVTQSPTHLIKTRGQQVTLRCSPISGHKSVSWYQQVLGQGPQFIFQYYEKEERGRGNFPDRFSARQFPNYSSELNVNALLLGDSALYLCASSLASGTGSYGYTFGSGTRLTVV.